This T cell receptor beta chain was identified during a study of blood T cell repertoires in COVID-19. Study details: Some COVID-19 samples were acute and others convalescent; all came from the United States, Italy and Spain.

In the original processing: For nucleated cells, counts were estimated from reference gene primer amplification. Sequenced by immunoSEQ multiplex PCR; TCRdb stores in-frame clones only, minus some. V and J calls and clone size are given by that table; D and trimming were obtained from the DNA. The repertoire holds about 94,000 clones, with about 80% as singletons. This TCR was sampled from a human donor in a cohort sampled during active COVID-19. The sequenced sample was peripheral blood.

The CDR3 loop reads CASSEVGASGYEQYF. CDR3 DNA: TGTGCCAGCAGTGAAGTGGGGGCGAGCGGCTACGAGCAGTACTTC. The genes are TRBV6-1 and TRBJ2-7; perhaps TRBD1 as D (6 bases). CDR3 length: 15 residues. The V end was cut by 1 base, the J end by 3 bases, with 13 bases between. The germline V gene has CDR1 MNHNS and CDR2 SASEGT.